This TCR beta chain was recovered during a study of blood T cell repertoires in COVID-19. Germline V gene lookup returns CDR1 GTSNPN and CDR2 SVGIG (reference sequence). This CDR3 is 15 amino acids long. The table came from immunoSEQ multiplex PCR; TCRdb's copy has only in-frame clones and leaves some out. The repertoire holds some 200,000 clones, with around 82% as singletons. As for this clone: One junction end does not reproduce the germline sequence, and a read error may be involved.

This receptor was obtained from an older woman with acute or convalescent COVID-19. Sequencing used peripheral blood. The chain carries TRBV30 and TRBJ1-2, with 10 bases lining up with TRBD1. The CDR3 coding sequence is TGTACCTGGAACATGGGACAGGGGAGCAACTATGGCTACACCTTC. This translates into CTWNMGQGSNYGYTF.